A single sample is the source of the 8 T cell receptor beta chains below, sequenced in a study of CXCR3-negative and CXCR3-positive naive CD8 T cells. Overall study results and limits: In CXCR3-positive naive cells, the TRB CDR3s were more hydrophobic than in CXCR3-negative naive cells.

UMI-labeled 5' RACE TRB cDNA libraries were prepared from the cells. After re-calling the 5' RACE reads, TCRdb lists one entry per CDR3 protein, DNA absent. Its table lists 8,200 or so distinct CDR3 sequences. For these receptors, no antigen is known. The sequencing sample was made of naive CXCR3+ CD8+ T cells from blood. Indicated subset: CD45RO-CCR7+CD27+CD95- naive CD8+ T cells expressing CXCR3 (TNR3+). Receptors were obtained from a human donor in good health. Some clones in this sample may be carry-over from other donors' samples.

This chain joins TRBV20-1 and TRBJ2-1. Germline V lookup: CDR1 DFQATT, CDR2 SNEGSKA (reference sequence). The CDR3 has 13 residues. CDR3 in amino acids: CSARSVSYNEQFF.

This CDR3 is CSAREQTSYEQYF. V usage is TRBV20-1 and J usage is TRBJ2-7. The germline V gene encodes CDR1 DFQATT and CDR2 SNEGSKA (reference sequence). The CDR3 contains 13 residues.

This clonotype is identified as medium-sized from frequency. The rearrangement joins TRBV5-1 to TRBJ2-1; as DNA is missing, the TRBD2 call by TCRdb cannot be tested. Germline assignment: CDR1 SGHRS and CDR2 YFSETQ. This CDR3 has 15 amino acids. The CDR3 reads CASSLNPREGNEQFF.

This clonotype is medium-sized by frequency. The chain joins TRBV29-1 to TRBJ1-2. The CDR3 extends over 13 amino acids. The germline CDR1 and CDR2 sequences are SQVTM and ANQGSEA. CDR3 in amino acids: CSVPGFASYGYTF.

This clonotype is identified as medium-sized from frequency. The V and J genes are TRBV7-9 and TRBJ2-1; lacking DNA, the TRBD1 call made by TCRdb goes unchecked. This CDR3 is built from 14 residues. Germline CDR1 SEHNR, CDR2 FQNEAQ (reference sequence). The CDR3 region is CASIPRDSYNEQFF.

According to its frequency, this clonotype is medium-sized. The chain carries TRBV27 and TRBJ2-7; TCRdb reports TRBD2, a call that lacks DNA to check it against. The germline gives CDR1 MNHEY, CDR2 SMNVEV (reference sequence). This CDR3 has 16 amino acids. The chain's CDR3 is CASSSLASGREYEQYF.

This chain connects TRBV29-1 to TRBJ2-7; checking the TCRdb D call of TRBD1 is not possible without DNA. The CDR3 consists of 14 residues. CDR1 is SQVTM and CDR2 is ANQGSEA in the germline V gene. CDR3 sequence reads: CSVADWDRDYEQYF.

The chain has TRBV7-6 and TRBJ2-5; with no DNA, the TCRdb D assignment of TRBD1 cannot be verified. The germline V gene has CDR1 SGHVS and CDR2 FNYEAQ. This CDR3 has 12 amino acids. The CDR3 is CASEGQGWTQYF.